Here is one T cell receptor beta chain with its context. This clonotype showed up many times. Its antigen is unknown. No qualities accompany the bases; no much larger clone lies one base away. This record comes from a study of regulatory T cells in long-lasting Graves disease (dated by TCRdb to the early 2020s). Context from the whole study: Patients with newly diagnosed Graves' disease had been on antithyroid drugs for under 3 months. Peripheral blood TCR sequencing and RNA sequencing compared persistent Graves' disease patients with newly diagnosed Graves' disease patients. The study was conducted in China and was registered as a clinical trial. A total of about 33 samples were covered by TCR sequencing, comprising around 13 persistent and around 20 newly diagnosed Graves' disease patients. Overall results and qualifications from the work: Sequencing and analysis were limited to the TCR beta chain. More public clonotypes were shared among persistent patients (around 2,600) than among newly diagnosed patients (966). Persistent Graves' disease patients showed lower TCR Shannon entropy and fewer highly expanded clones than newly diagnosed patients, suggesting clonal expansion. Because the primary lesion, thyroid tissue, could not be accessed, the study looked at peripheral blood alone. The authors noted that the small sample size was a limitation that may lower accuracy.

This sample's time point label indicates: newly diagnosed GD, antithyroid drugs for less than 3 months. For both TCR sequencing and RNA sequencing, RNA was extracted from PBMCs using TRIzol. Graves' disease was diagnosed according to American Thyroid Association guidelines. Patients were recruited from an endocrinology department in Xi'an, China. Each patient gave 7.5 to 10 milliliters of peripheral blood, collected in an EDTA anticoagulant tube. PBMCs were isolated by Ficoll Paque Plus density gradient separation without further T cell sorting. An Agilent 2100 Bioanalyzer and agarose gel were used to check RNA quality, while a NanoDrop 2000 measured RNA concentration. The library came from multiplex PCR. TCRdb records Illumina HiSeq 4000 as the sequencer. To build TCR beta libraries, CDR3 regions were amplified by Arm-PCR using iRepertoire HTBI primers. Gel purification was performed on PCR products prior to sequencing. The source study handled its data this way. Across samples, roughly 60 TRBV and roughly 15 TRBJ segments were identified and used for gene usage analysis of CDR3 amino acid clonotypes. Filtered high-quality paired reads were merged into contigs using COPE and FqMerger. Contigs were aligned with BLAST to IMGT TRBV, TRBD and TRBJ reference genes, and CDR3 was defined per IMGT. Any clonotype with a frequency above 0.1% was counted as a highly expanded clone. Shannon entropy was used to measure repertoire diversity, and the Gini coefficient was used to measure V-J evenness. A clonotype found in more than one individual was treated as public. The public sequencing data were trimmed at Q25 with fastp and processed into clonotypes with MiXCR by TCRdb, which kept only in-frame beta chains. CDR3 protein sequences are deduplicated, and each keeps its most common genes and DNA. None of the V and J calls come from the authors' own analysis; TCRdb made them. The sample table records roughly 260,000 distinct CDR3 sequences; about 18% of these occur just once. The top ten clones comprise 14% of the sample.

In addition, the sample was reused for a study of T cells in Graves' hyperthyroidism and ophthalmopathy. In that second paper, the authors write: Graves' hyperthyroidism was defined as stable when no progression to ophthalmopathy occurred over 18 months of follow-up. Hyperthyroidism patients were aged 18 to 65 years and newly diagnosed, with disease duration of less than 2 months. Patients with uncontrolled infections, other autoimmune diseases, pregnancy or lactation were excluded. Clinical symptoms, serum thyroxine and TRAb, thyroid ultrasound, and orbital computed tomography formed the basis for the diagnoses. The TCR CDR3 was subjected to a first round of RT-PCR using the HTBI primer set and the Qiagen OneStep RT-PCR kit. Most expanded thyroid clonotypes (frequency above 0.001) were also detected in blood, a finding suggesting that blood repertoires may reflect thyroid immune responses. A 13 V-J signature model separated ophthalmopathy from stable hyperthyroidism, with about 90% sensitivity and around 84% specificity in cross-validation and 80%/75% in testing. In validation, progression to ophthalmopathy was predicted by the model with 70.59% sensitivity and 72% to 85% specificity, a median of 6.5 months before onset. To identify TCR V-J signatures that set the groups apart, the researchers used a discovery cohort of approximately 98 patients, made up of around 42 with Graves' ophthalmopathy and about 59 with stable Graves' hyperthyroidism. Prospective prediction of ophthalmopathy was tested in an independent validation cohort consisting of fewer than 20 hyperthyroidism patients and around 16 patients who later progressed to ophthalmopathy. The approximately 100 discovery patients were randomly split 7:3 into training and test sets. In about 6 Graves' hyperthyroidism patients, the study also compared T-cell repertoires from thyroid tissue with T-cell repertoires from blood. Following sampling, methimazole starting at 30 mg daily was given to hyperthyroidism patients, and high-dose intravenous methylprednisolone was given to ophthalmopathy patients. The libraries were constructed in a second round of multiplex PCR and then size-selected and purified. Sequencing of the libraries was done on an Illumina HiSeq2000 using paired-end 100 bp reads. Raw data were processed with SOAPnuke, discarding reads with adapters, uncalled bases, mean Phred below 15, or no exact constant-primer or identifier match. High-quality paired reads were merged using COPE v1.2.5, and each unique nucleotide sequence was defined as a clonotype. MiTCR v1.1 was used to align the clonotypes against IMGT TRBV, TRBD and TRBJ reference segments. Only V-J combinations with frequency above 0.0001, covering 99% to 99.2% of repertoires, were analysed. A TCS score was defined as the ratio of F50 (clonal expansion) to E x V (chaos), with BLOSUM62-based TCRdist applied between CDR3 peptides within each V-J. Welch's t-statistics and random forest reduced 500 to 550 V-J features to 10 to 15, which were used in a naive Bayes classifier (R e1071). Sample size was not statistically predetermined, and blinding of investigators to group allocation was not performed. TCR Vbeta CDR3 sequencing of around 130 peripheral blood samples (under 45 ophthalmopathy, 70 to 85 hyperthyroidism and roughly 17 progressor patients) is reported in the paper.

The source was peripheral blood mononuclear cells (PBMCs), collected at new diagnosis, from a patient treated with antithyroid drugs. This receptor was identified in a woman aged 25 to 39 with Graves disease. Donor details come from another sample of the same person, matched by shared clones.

The CDR3 loop reads CASSQTGTKQFF. The DNA sequence reads TGTGCCAGCAGCCAAACCGGGACCAAGCAGTTCTTC. Rearrangement joined TRBV14 to TRBJ2-1; the D match is possibly TRBD1 or TRBD2, with 5 bases aligned in each. The V and J ends are trimmed by 2 bases and 11 bases, leaving 10 bases between them. CDR1 and CDR2 (SGHDN, FVKESK) derive from the germline V gene. The CDR3 goes from the cysteine to the phenylalanine over 12 residues. Of all the DNA, just the CDR3 is kept, 36 bases in frame from base 1. Where the CDR3 stops, the reference TRBV14 and TRBJ2-1 genes take over; the full variable domain is EAGVTQFPSHSVIEKGQTVTLRCDPISGHDNLYWYRRVMGKEIKFLLHFVKESKQDESGMPNNRFLAERTGGTYSTLKVQPAELEDSGVYFCASSQTGTKQFFGPGTRLTVL.